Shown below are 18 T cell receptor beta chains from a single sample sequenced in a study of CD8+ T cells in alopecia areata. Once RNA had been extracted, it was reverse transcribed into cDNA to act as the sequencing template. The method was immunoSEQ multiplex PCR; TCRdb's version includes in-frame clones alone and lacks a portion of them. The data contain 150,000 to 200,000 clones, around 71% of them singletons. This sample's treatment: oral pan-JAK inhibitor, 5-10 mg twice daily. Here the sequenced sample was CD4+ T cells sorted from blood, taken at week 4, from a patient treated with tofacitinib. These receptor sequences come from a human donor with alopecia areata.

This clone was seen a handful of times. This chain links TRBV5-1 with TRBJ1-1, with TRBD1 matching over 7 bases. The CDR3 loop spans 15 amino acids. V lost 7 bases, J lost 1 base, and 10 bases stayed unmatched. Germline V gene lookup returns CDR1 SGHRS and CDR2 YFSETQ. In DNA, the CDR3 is TGCGCCAGCGCACCATTTGGGACAGAGAACACTGAAGCTTTCTTT. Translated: CASAPFGTENTEAFF.

CDR3 in amino acids: CASSPRPGTDTQYF. CDR3 DNA: TGTGCCAGCAGCCCTCGACCCGGCACAGATACGCAGTATTTT. The genes are TRBV9 and TRBJ2-3; the D is unclear. This CDR3 region has 14 residues. Trimming stripped 4 bases from V and 1 base from J, with 10 bases between. Germline V CDR1 and CDR2: SGDLS, YYNGEE.

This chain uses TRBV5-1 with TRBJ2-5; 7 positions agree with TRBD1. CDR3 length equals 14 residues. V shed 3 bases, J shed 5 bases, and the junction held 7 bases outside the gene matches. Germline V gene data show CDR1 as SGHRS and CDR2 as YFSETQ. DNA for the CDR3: TGCGCCAGCAGCTCCGGACAGGAATGGGAGACCCAGTACTTC. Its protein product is CASSSGQEWETQYF.

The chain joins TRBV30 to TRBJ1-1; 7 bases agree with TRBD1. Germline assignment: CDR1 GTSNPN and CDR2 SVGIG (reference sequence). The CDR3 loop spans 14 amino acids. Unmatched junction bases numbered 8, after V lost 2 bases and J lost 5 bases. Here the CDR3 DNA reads TGTGCCTGGAGTTTAAGGGGGCAACGTACTGAAGCTTTCTTT. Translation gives CAWSLRGQRTEAFF. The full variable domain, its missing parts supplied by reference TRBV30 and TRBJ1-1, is SQTIHQWPATLVQPVGSPLSLECTVEGTSNPNLYWYRQAAGRGLQLLFYSVGIGQISSEVPQNLSASRPQDRQFILSSKKLLLSDSGFYLCAWSLRGQRTEAFFGQGTRLTVV.

CDR3: CASSLYYEQYF. CDR3 nucleotide sequence: TGTGCCAGCAGCCTATACTACGAGCAGTACTTC. This chain uses TRBV7-9 with TRBJ2-7; no clear D gene. Per the germline V gene, CDR1 is SEHNR and CDR2 is FQNEAQ (reference sequence). V was cut by 5 bases and J by 3 bases, with 5 bases left in between. The CDR3 runs to 11 residues.

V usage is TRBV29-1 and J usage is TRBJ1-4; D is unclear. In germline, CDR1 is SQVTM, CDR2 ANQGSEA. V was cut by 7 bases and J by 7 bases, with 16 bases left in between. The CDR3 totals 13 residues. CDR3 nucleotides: TGCAGCGCCGAAGAGCAGCGAGGTGAAAAACTGTTTTTT. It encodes CSAEEQRGEKLFF.

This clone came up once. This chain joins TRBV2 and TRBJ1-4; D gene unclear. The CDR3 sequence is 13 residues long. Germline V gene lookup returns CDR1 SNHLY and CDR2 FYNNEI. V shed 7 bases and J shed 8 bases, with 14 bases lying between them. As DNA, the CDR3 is TGTGCCAGCATGCCCATGGGAGGCGAAAAACTGTTTTTT. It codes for CASMPMGGEKLFF.

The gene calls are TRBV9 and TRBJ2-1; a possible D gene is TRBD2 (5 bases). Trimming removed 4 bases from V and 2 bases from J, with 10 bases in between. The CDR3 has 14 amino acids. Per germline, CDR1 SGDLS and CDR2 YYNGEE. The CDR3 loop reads CASSISVPYNEQFF. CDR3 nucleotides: TGTGCCAGCAGCATTAGCGTACCCTACAATGAGCAGTTCTTC. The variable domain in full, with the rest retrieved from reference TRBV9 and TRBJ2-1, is DSGVTQTPKHLITATGQRVTLRCSPRSGDLSVYWYQQSLDQGLQFLIQYYNGEERAKGNILERFSAQQFPDLHSELNLSSLELGDSALYFCASSISVPYNEQFFGPGTRLTVL.

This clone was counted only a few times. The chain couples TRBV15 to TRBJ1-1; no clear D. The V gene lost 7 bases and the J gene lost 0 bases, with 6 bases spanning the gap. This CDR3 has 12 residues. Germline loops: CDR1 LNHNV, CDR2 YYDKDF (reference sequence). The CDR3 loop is CATKGMNTEAFF. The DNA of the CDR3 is TGTGCCACCAAAGGCATGAACACTGAAGCTTTCTTT.

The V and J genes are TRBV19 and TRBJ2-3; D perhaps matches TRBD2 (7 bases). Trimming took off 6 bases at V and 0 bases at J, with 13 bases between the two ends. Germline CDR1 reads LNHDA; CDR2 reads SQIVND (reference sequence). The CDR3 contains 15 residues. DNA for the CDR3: TGTGCCAGTAGCGTAGGGGGGGTCAGCACAGATACGCAGTATTTT. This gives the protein CASSVGGVSTDTQYF.

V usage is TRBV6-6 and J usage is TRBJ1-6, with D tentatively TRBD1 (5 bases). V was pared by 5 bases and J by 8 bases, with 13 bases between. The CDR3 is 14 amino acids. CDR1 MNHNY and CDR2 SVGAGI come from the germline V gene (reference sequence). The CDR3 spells CASSQRGPDSPLHF. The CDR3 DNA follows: TGTGCCAGCAGTCAGCGGGGCCCAGATTCACCCCTCCACTTT.

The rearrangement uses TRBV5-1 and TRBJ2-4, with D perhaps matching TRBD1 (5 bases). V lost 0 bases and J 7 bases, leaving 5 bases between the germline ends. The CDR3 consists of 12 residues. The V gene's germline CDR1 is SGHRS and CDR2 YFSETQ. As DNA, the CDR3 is TGCGCCAGCAGCTTGGACAGGAACATTCAGTACTTC. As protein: CASSLDRNIQYF.

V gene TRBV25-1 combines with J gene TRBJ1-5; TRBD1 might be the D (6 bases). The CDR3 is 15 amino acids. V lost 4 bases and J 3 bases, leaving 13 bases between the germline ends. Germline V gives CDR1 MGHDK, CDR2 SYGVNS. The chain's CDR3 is CASSGDILTNQPQHF. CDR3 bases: TGTGCCAGCAGTGGGGACATTCTGACCAATCAGCCCCAGCATTTT.

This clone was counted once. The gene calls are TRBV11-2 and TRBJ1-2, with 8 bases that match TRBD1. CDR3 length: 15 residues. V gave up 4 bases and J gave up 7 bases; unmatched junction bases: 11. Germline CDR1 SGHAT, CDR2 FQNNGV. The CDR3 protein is CASSSAGTGGAGYTF. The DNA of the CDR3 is TGTGCCAGCAGCTCTGCCGGGACAGGAGGAGCTGGCTACACCTTC.

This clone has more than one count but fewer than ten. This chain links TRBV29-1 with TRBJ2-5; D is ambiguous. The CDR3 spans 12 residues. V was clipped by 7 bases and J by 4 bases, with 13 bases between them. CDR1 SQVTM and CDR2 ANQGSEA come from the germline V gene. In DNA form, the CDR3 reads TGCAGCGCGATTCCTAGGAGAGAGACCCAGTACTTC. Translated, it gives CSAIPRRETQYF.

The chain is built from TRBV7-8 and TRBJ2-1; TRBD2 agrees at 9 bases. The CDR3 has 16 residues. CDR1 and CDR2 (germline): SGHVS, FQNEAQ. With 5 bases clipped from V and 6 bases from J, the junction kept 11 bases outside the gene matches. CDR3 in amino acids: CASSPRRVSGSNEQFF. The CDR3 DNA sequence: TGTGCCAGCAGCCCCAGACGGGTTAGCGGGAGCAATGAGCAGTTCTTC.

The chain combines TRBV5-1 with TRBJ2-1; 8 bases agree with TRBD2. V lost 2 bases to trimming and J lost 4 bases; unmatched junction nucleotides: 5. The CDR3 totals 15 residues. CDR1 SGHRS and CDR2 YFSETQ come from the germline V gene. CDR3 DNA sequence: TGCGCCAGCAGCTTCCGGGCTAGCGGGTACAATGAGCAGTTCTTC. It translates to CASSFRASGYNEQFF.

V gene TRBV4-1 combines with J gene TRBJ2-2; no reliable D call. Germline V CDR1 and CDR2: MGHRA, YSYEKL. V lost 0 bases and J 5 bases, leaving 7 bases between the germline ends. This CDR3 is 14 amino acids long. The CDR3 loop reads CASSQDRWTGELFF. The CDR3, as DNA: TGCGCCAGCAGCCAAGATCGATGGACCGGGGAGCTGTTTTTT.